The 29 T cell receptor beta chains below come from one sample, sequenced in a study of T cell repertoires in cytomegalovirus infection. TCRdb reprocessed the reads via MiXCR and lists one record per CDR3 protein. The sample shows nearly 650,000 distinct CDR3 sequences, roughly 24% of them seen only once. Sequenced material: CD8+ T cells from PBMCs. All receptors come from a human donor in good health (CMV status not recorded). Some clones in this sample may be carry-over from other donors' samples.

There are many counts of this clonotype. The rearrangement uses TRBV7-8 and TRBJ1-5, with D hard to call. The germline gives CDR1 SGHVS, CDR2 FQNEAQ. This CDR3 comprises 13 residues. V was cut by 1 base and J by 4 bases, with 5 bases left in between. CDR3: CASSLDGNQPQHF. The CDR3 DNA sequence: TGTGCCAGCAGCTTAGACGGGAATCAGCCCCAGCATTTT.

The chain uses TRBV20-1 and TRBJ1-3; 7 nucleotides agree with TRBD1. V shed 2 bases and J 4 bases; nucleotides not matched to a gene: 11. The CDR3 is 16 amino acids. Germline loops: CDR1 DFQATT, CDR2 SNEGSKA (reference sequence). The DNA of the CDR3 is TGCAGTGCTAGACCCCGGGGAGGGGGCGACGGAAACACCATATATTTT. The encoded protein is CSARPRGGGDGNTIYF.

This clonotype was seen ten or more times. V and J are TRBV5-6 and TRBJ2-3, with 7 positions matching TRBD2. V trimming: 3 bases; J trimming: 1 base; junction bases outside the gene matches: 5. This CDR3 has 15 amino acids. Germline V CDR1 and CDR2: SGHDT, YYEEEE. The CDR3 DNA reads as TGTGCCAGCAGCTACCTAGCGGTCGGCACAGATACGCAGTATTTT. It translates to CASSYLAVGTDTQYF.

The V call is TRBV14, the J call TRBJ1-6, with 8 positions matching TRBD1. The CDR3 sequence is 16 residues long. The germline V gene has CDR1 SGHDN and CDR2 FVKESK. Trimming removed 1 base from V and 4 bases from J; junction bases left unmatched: 3. CDR3 nucleotide sequence: TGTGCCAGCAGCCAAGCGACAGGGGTTTATAATTCACCCCTCCACTTT. This encodes CASSQATGVYNSPLHF.

This clonotype was found a few times. This chain connects TRBV14 to TRBJ2-5; no clear D gene. Germline lookup yields CDR1 SGHDN and CDR2 FVKESK. The CDR3 has 16 amino acids. The V and J ends lost 0 bases and 4 bases respectively, with 15 bases between them. CDR3 DNA sequence: TGTGCCAGCAGCCAAGAAGGACGGGTTCGCGGAGAGACCCAGTACTTC. Amino acids: CASSQEGRVRGETQYF.

This clonotype was seen many times. The chain couples TRBV6-6 to TRBJ1-2, with 8 bases identical to TRBD1. CDR3 length: 13 residues. The germline gives CDR1 MNHNY, CDR2 SVGAGI (reference sequence). V lost 6 bases and J lost 7; bases outside the gene matches: 7. CDR3 protein: CASSGTGDLGYTF. DNA of the CDR3: TGTGCCAGCAGCGGGACAGGAGACCTTGGCTACACCTTC.

There are a few counts of this clonotype. CDR3 in amino acids: CASSFWMGEAFF. DNA of the CDR3: TGTGCCAGCAGTTTTTGGATGGGTGAAGCTTTCTTT. The rearrangement links TRBV27 to TRBJ1-1; D is unresolved. There are 12 residues in the CDR3. V was clipped by 3 bases and J by 7 bases, with 9 bases between them. The germline gives CDR1 MNHEY, CDR2 SMNVEV (reference sequence).

This clonotype has a handful of counts. The chain recombines TRBV5-1 with TRBJ2-7; D call uncertain. The CDR3 length is 13 residues. The V and J ends lost 2 bases and 3 bases respectively, with 9 bases between them. Germline CDR1 is SGHRS and CDR2 is YFSETQ. CDR3 bases: TGCGCCAGCAGCTTACTTGGGGACTACGAGCAGTACGTC. Its protein is CASSLLGDYEQYV.

The chain is built from TRBV20-1 and TRBJ2-5; the match to TRBD2 covers 13 bases. The germline V gene has CDR1 DFQATT and CDR2 SNEGSKA (reference sequence). The CDR3 length is 17 residues. V shed 3 bases and J 4 bases; nucleotides not matched to a gene: 11. The DNA for the CDR3 is TGCAGTGCTAGCCCCGGACTAGCGGGGGCCGAGGCAGAGACCCAGTACTTC. This gives the protein CSASPGLAGAEAETQYF.

The chain links TRBV14 to TRBJ1-1; D is perhaps TRBD1 (5 bases). The CDR3 consists of 13 residues. Trimming cost V 4 bases and J 5 bases, with 11 bases left between them. Germline V gene sequence: CDR1 SGHDN, CDR2 FVKESK. CDR3 sequence reads: CASSPGRMTEAFF. DNA of the CDR3: TGTGCCAGCAGCCCGGGACGGATGACTGAAGCTTTCTTT.

The CDR3 coding sequence is TGTGCCAGCAGCTTGGCCGGTAGGGAGATCCCAAATGAGCAGTTCTTC. It translates to CASSLAGREIPNEQFF. The chain is built from TRBV5-5 and TRBJ2-1, with D perhaps TRBD2 (5 bases). The CDR3 runs 16 residues. Trimming took off 0 bases at V and 7 bases at J, with 17 bases between the two ends. Germline values: CDR1 SGHKS, CDR2 YYEKEE (reference sequence). Supplemented by reference TRBV5-5 and TRBJ2-1, the full variable domain reads DAGVTQSPTHLIKTRGQQVTLRCSPISGHKSVSWYQQVLGQGPQFIFQYYEKEERGRGNFPDRFSARQFPNYSSELNVNALLLGDSALYLCASSLAGREIPNEQFFGPGTRLTVL.

Many counts were recorded for this clonotype. J is TRBJ2-6 and V is TRBV7-9; maybe TRBD2 (5 bases). The V and J ends lost 3 bases and 0 bases respectively, with 12 bases between them. CDR3 length: 17 amino acids. The germline V gene has CDR1 SEHNR and CDR2 FQNEAQ (reference sequence). The CDR3 here is CASSFRTRGSGANVLTF. The CDR3, as DNA: TGTGCCAGCAGCTTCCGGACCCGGGGCTCTGGGGCCAACGTCCTGACTTTC.

The chain joins TRBV12-3 or TRBV12-4 to TRBJ1-1; possible D gene TRBD1, 5 bases. This CDR3 spans 17 amino acids. V gave up 1 base and J gave up 1 base, with 16 bases separating them. The CDR3 reads CASSLDPLQERNTEAFF. The CDR3 DNA reads as TGTGCCAGCAGTTTAGACCCTTTACAGGAACGGAACACTGAAGCTTTCTTT.

This clonotype turned up a few times. CDR3: CSARLPRQKHNEQFF. For the CDR3, the DNA is TGCAGTGCTCGTCTCCCAAGACAGAAACACAATGAGCAGTTCTTC. V and J are TRBV20-1 and TRBJ2-1; D is possibly TRBD1 (5 bases). Germline lookup yields CDR1 DFQATT and CDR2 SNEGSKA (reference sequence). This CDR3 region has 15 residues. V was pared by 5 bases and J by 5 bases, with 19 bases between.

This clonotype was detected only a few times. The chain combines TRBV25-1 with TRBJ2-5, with D perhaps TRBD1 (6 bases). The CDR3 has 17 amino acids. Germline V gives CDR1 MGHDK, CDR2 SYGVNS. V was trimmed by 2 bases and J by 4 bases, leaving 20 bases between them. In DNA form, the CDR3 reads TGTGCCAGCAGTGAACCTAATCGGGACACCCGACGAGAGACCCAGTACTTC. It yields the protein CASSEPNRDTRRETQYF. Complete variable domain (other parts from reference TRBV25-1 and TRBJ2-5): EADIYQTPRYLVIGTGKKITLECSQTMGHDKMYWYQQDPGMELHLIHYSYGVNSTEKGDLSSESTVSRIRTEHFPLTLESARPSHTSQYLCASSEPNRDTRRETQYFGPGTRLLVL.

The chain employs TRBV12-3 or TRBV12-4 and TRBJ1-5; D is undetermined. V was shortened by 7 bases and J by 6 bases, with 13 bases between the two germline ends. There are 13 residues in the CDR3. CDR3 residues: CASTSGSSQPQHF. For the CDR3, the DNA is TGTGCCAGCACCTCGGGGTCATCTCAGCCCCAGCATTTT.

The chain carries TRBV6-5 and TRBJ1-1, with 9 positions matching TRBD1. Germline V CDR1 and CDR2: MNHEY, SVGAGI. V was pared by 6 bases and J by 4 bases, with 9 bases of the junction left unmatched. The CDR3 loop spans 15 amino acids. Written as DNA, the CDR3 is TGTGCCAGCAGCGTTGCCGGGACAGGGTTCACTGAAGCTTTCTTT. Translated, it gives CASSVAGTGFTEAFF.

There are a few counts of this clonotype. The rearrangement uses TRBV7-8 and TRBJ2-5; no definite D call. The ends were cut back, 7 bases at V and 4 bases at J, with 19 bases in the middle. There are 15 residues in the CDR3. Per germline, CDR1 SGHVS and CDR2 FQNEAQ. In DNA, the CDR3 is TGTGCCAGCACCCTTGGGTCCAGCGAAATAGAGACCCAGTACTTC. Translation gives CASTLGSSEIETQYF.

In its sample, this clonotype was seen a few times. The CDR3 nucleotides read TGCAGCGTAGCTCTACCCAATAAGGGCTACGAGCAGTACTTC. This encodes CSVALPNKGYEQYF. V and J are TRBV29-1 and TRBJ2-7, with unresolved D. This CDR3 comprises 14 residues. The V end lost 6 bases, the J end lost 3 bases, and 18 bases lay between the germline ends. Per the germline V gene, CDR1 is SQVTM and CDR2 is ANQGSEA.

This clonotype came up a few times. The chain joins TRBV7-9 to TRBJ1-1; a possible D gene is TRBD1 (6 bases). The V and J ends lost 1 base and 4 bases respectively, with 10 bases between them. The CDR3 contains 14 residues. Germline V gene lookup returns CDR1 SEHNR and CDR2 FQNEAQ (reference sequence). The CDR3 is CASSLGQGTTEAFF. CDR3 coding DNA: TGTGCCAGCAGCTTAGGGCAGGGGACCACTGAAGCTTTCTTT.

This clonotype was counted between two and nine times. The genes are TRBV14 and TRBJ1-1; D unclear. Trimming shortened V by 0 bases and J by 1 base, and 9 bases separated the two germline ends. CDR1 is SGHDN, CDR2 FVKESK, per germline. The CDR3 is made up of 15 amino acids. The CDR3 sequence: CASSQEGRWNTEAFF. CDR3 DNA: TGTGCCAGCAGCCAAGAGGGCAGGTGGAACACTGAAGCTTTCTTT.

Many counts were recorded for this clonotype. The chain uses TRBV7-9 and TRBJ2-2, with TRBD2 matching 7 bases. Germline V CDR1 and CDR2: SEHNR, FQNEAQ (reference sequence). The J segment lost 1 base and the V segment lost 7 bases, leaving 3 bases of the junction unmatched. This CDR3 is built from 14 residues. CDR3 loop: CASTPGGNTGELFF. The CDR3 coding sequence is TGTGCCAGCACTCCGGGGGGGAACACCGGGGAGCTGTTTTTT. Together with reference TRBV7-9 and TRBJ2-2, the CDR3 gives the full variable domain: DTGVSQNPRHKITKRGQNVTFRCDPISEHNRLYWYRQTLGQGPEFLTYFQNEAQLEKSRLLSDRFSAERPKGSFSTLEIQRTEQGDSAMYLCASTPGGNTGELFFGEGSRLTVL.

This clonotype was seen a handful of times. The genes are TRBV6-2 or TRBV6-3 and TRBJ1-1; unclear D gene. CDR1 and CDR2 from the germline V gene are MNHEY and SVGEGT. The CDR3 contains 14 residues. Trimming took off 2 bases at V and 4 bases at J, with 11 bases between the two ends. CDR3 protein: CASSYGLLGTEAFF. CDR3 coding DNA: TGTGCCAGCAGTTACGGCCTCCTGGGCACTGAAGCTTTCTTT.

This clonotype appeared a few times. The chain combines TRBV12-5 with TRBJ2-1, with D unclear. Trimming stripped 6 bases from V and 11 bases from J, with 5 bases between. The CDR3 spans 9 residues. Looked up from germline, CDR1 is LGHNT and CDR2 is FRNRAP. The CDR3 spells CASGFKQFF. In nucleotides, the CDR3 is TGTGCTAGTGGATTCAAGCAGTTCTTC.

This clonotype has more than one count but fewer than ten. The chain employs TRBV29-1 and TRBJ2-7; 7 positions agree with TRBD1. The CDR3 runs 14 residues. The junction had 6 bases not matched to a gene; V was cut back by 3 bases and J by 1 base. The V gene's germline CDR1 is SQVTM and CDR2 ANQGSEA. The CDR3 region is CSVETGLRSYEQYF. The CDR3 region has the DNA TGCAGCGTTGAGACAGGGTTAAGGTCCTACGAGCAGTACTTC.

This clonotype was counted a few times. The chain uses TRBV28 and TRBJ2-1, with D perhaps TRBD1 or TRBD2 (5 bases each). CDR1 is MDHEN and CDR2 is SYDVKM in the germline V gene. This CDR3 is built from 12 residues. Trimming took 2 bases from V and 14 from J, leaving 13 bases between them. This chain's CDR3 is CASSLSLRGEFF. The CDR3 DNA reads TGTGCCAGCAGTTTAAGTTTACGAGGGGAGTTCTTC.

This clonotype was observed at least ten times. The chain couples TRBV7-6 to TRBJ1-1, with D possibly TRBD1 on 6 matching bases. Trimming took off 6 bases at V and 11 bases at J, with 25 bases between the two ends. The CDR3 loop spans 15 amino acids. The germline V gene encodes CDR1 SGHVS and CDR2 FNYEAQ. In DNA, the CDR3 is TGTGCCAGCAGTTCCGACCGACGCGACAGGAGCAACGCTTTCTTT. As protein: CASSSDRRDRSNAFF.

J is TRBJ2-1 and V is TRBV20-1, with 7 bases identical to TRBD2. From germline, CDR1 is DFQATT and CDR2 SNEGSKA (reference sequence). There are 13 residues in the CDR3. V lost 2 bases, J lost 9 bases, and 7 bases stayed unmatched. The CDR3 sequence: CSARPGLVVEQFF. CDR3 coding DNA: TGCAGTGCTAGACCCGGACTAGTAGTTGAGCAGTTCTTC.

Ten or more counts support this clonotype. CDR3 loop: CASSLLAGGLDEQFF. Written as DNA, the CDR3 is TGTGCCAGCAGCTTATTGGCGGGGGGGCTGGATGAGCAGTTCTTC. The rearrangement joins TRBV11-3 to TRBJ2-1, with 9 bases that match TRBD2. Germline V gives CDR1 SGHNT, CDR2 YENEEA. The CDR3 sequence is 15 residues long. J was trimmed by 8 bases and V by 2 bases; bases with no gene match: 7.